This TCR beta chain was recorded in a study of blood T cells in healthy people across ages (dated by TCRdb to the mid-2010s). Notes on the research overall: In model experiments, template switching captured roughly one uniquely barcoded TCR beta cDNA molecule for every two T cells. Four age groups were formed from the donors: young (average roughly 16 years), middle-aged (more than 35), aged (roughly 58) and long-lived (about 75). Using the same blood draw, the study looked at two additional independent replicas of 1 million unique cDNA reads for two donors, one aged 18 to 30 and the other aged 80 or older. Donors of different ages were randomly distributed across sequencing lanes to avoid experimental bias. Age-related changes in TCR beta repertoire diversity were measured in the study by deep sequencing normalized with unique cDNA molecular identifiers. Here is what the overall study found, with its caveats: A strong correlation was found between observed TCR beta diversity and the percentage of naive T cells measured by flow cytometry. Compared with the aged group, more naive CD4+ T cells, fewer expanded clones and increased TCR diversity were shown by the long-lived group, suggesting age selection. Donor CMV infection status was unknown, potentially confounding age-related changes in expanded clonotypes. Estimates of total diversity based on one million sequenced T cells were considered lower bounds and underestimates. Conclusive comparison of naive and antigen-experienced compartments was prevented by the profiling of bulk unsorted PBMCs. As age increased, observed TCR beta diversity per million T cells dropped in a roughly linear way, and a significant reduction was already evident by age 40.

The CDR3 sequence holds 9 residues, the cysteine and phenylalanine included. The only DNA kept is the CDR3, 27 bases in frame from the first base. V is cut by 3 bases and J by 13 bases, and the space between the germline ends is 9 bases. From the germline V gene, CDR1 is SQVTM and CDR2 is ANQGSEA. The roughly 39 donors, aged about 6 to 95 years, were systemically healthy Caucasian individuals from Russia. Roughly 11 milliliters of peripheral blood were drawn from each donor into EDTA-treated Vacutainer tubes. Ficoll-Paque density-gradient centrifugation was used to isolate PBMCs, with at least 7 million per sample. Total RNA, at least 5.5 micrograms per sample, was extracted from PBMCs with Trizol reagent. The percentages of naive CD45RAhigh/CD27high T cells were determined by flow cytometry on a PBMC aliquot from every donor. The library was made by 5' RACE. The run used an Illumina HiSeq 2500. A second PCR of about 6 to 12 cycles was run with a J-beta primer mix and a sample-barcoded 5' primer. A template-switch 5' adaptor carrying 12 random nucleotides introduced a unique molecular identifier onto each TCR beta cDNA molecule. Each sample yielded at least 2.5 million CDR3-containing paired-end reads. All of the RNA was converted into first-strand cDNA using the Mint cDNA synthesis kit, with a TRBC-specific oligonucleotide serving as the primer. All cDNA was treated with uracil-DNA glycosylase and then went through a first 18-cycle PCR with the universal primers M1SS and BC2_uni_R. The paper's processing steps were these. For normalization, 1 million high-quality reads were randomly selected from each sample, with every read carrying a distinct molecular identifier. Reads sharing molecular identifiers were discarded rather than binned into consensus sequences. MiTCR, set to a Q25 quality threshold and the strictest error-elimination algorithm, was used for CDR3 identification, clonotype clustering and error correction. A nonparametric unseen species model using Euler transformation provided a lower-bound estimate of total TCR beta diversity. TCRdb itself trimmed the public reads at Q25 with fastp, ran MiXCR and retained productive beta chains. For every CDR3 protein sequence, its rows merge into one entry that carries the most common genes and DNA. The V and J calls reflect TCRdb's pipeline rather than the authors' work. The sample table lists over 600,000 distinct CDR3 sequences, roughly two fifths of them with a count of one. The ten top clones hold about 30% of the sample.

This clonotype was observed many times. This receptor's antigen is unknown. One base away there is no much larger clone; base qualities are not given. The source is a man older than 75 in good health. The receptor chain draws on TRBV29-1 and TRBJ2-5, with the D gene too uncertain to name. Sequencing was carried out using blood. The DNA sequence is given as TGCAGCGTTGATCCGGGTTTGTACTTC. This encodes CSVDPGLYF.